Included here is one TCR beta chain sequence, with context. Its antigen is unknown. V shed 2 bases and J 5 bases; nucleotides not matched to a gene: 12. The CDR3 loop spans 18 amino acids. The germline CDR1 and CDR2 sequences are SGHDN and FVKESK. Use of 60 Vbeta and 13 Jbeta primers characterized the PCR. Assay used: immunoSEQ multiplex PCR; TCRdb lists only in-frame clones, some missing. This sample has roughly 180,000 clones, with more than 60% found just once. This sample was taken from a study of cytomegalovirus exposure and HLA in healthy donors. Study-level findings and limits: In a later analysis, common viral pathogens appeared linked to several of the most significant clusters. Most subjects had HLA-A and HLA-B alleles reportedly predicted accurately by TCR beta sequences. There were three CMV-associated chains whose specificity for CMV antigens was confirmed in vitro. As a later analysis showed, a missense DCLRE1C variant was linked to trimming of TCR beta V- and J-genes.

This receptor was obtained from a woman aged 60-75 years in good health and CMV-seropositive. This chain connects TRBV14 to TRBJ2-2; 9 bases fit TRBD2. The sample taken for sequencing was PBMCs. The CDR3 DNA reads TGTGCCAGCAGCCAATCGGGTGTAGGCCTAGCGGGAACCGGGGAGCTGTTTTTT. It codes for CASSQSGVGLAGTGELFF.